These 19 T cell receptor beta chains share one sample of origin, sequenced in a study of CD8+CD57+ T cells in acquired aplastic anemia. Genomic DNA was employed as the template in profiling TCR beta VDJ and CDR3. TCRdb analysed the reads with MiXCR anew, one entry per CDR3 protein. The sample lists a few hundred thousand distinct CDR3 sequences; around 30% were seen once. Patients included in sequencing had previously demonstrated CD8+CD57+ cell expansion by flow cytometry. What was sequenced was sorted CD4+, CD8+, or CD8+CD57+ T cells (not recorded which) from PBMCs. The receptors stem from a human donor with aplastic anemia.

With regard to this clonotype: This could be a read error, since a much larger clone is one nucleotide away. Written as DNA, the CDR3 is TGTGCCAGCAGAGGGACTACCGAGCGATACAATGGGCAGTTCTTC. Translated, it gives CASRGTTERYNGQFF. The chain recombines TRBV2 with TRBJ2-1, with 7 bases fitting TRBD2. CDR3 length equals 15 residues. Per the germline V gene, CDR1 is SNHLY and CDR2 is FYNNEI.

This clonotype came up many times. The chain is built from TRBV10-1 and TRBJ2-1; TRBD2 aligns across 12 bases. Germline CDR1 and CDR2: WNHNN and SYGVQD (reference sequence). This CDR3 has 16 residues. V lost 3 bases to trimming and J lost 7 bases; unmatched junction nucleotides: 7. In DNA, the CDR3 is TGCGCCAGCAGTGACCGACTAGCGGGAGCTAATAATGAGCAGTTCTTC. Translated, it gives CASSDRLAGANNEQFF.

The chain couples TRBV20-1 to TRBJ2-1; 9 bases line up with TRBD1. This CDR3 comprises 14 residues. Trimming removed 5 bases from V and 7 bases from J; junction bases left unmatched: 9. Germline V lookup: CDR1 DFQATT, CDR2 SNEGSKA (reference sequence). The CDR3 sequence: CSAPPGQGGNEQFF. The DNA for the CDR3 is TGCAGTGCTCCCCCGGGACAGGGTGGAAATGAGCAGTTCTTC.

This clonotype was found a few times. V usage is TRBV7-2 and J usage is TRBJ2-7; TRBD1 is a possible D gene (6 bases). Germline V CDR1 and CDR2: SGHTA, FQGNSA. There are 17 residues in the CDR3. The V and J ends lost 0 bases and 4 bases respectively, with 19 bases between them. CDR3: CASSLAEVGAQAYEQYF. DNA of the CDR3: TGTGCCAGCAGCTTAGCGGAAGTGGGGGCCCAGGCTTACGAGCAGTACTTC.

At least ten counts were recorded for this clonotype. CDR3 sequence reads: CASSVFGGGENTEAFF. The CDR3 DNA reads TGTGCCAGCAGCGTATTCGGCGGCGGCGAGAACACTGAAGCTTTCTTT. This chain connects TRBV9 to TRBJ1-1; D unclear. V gave up 1 base and J gave up 1 base, with 14 bases separating them. The germline gives CDR1 SGDLS, CDR2 YYNGEE. This CDR3 spans 16 amino acids.

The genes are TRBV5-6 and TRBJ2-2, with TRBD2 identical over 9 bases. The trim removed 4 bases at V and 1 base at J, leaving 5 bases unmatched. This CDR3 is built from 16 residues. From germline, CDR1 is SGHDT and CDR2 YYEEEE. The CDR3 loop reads CASSIGLAQNTGELFF. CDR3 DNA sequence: TGTGCCAGCAGCATTGGACTAGCGCAGAACACCGGGGAGCTGTTTTTT.

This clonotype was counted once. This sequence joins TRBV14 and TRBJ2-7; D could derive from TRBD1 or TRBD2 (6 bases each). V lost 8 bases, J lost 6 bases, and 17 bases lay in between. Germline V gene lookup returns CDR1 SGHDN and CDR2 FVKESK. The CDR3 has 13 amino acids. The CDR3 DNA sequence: TGTGCCAGCGACTTGGAGGGGGGAATCGAGCAGTACTTC. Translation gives CASDLEGGIEQYF.

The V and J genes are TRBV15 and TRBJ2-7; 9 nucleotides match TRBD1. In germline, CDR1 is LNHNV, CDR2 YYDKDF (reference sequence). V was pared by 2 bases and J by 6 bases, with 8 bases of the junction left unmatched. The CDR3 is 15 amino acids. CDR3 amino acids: CATSRPPGQGTEQYF. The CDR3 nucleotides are TGTGCCACCAGCAGACCCCCTGGACAGGGGACCGAGCAGTACTTC.

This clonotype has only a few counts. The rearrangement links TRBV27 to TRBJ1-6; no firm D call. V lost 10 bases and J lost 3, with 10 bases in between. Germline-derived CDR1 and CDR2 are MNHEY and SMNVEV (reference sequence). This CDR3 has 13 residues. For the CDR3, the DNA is TGTGCCACCCAAGTAGACTATAATTCACCCCTCCACTTT. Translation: CATQVDYNSPLHF.

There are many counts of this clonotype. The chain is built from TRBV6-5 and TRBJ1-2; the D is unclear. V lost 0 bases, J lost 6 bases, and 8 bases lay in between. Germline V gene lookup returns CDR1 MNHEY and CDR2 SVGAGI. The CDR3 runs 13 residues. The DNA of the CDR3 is TGTGCCAGCAGTTACTCCACCATGGATGGCTACACCTTC. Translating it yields CASSYSTMDGYTF.

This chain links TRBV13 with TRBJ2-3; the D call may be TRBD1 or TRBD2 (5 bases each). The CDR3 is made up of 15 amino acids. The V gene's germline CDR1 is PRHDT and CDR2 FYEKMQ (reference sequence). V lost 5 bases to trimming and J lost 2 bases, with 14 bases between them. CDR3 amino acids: CASSKFTGLTDTQYF. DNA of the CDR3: TGTGCCAGCAGCAAATTCACGGGGCTCACAGATACGCAGTATTTT.

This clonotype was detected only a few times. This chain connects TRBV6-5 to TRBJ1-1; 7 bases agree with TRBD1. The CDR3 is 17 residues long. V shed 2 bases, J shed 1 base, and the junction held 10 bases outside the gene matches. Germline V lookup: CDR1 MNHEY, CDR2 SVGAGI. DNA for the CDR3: TGTGCCAGCAGTTACCCTAACGGACAGGCCCAGAACACTGAAGCTTTCTTT. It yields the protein CASSYPNGQAQNTEAFF.

In DNA form, the CDR3 reads TGTGCCAGCAGTGAAGGGGTATGGCAGGCGGGGGAAAAACTGTTTTTT. Translated, it gives CASSEGVWQAGEKLFF. The rearrangement uses TRBV6-1 and TRBJ1-4; D gene ambiguous. Germline-derived CDR1 and CDR2 are MNHNS and SASEGT. V was trimmed by 1 base and J by 8 bases, leaving 17 bases between them. This CDR3 is 16 amino acids long.

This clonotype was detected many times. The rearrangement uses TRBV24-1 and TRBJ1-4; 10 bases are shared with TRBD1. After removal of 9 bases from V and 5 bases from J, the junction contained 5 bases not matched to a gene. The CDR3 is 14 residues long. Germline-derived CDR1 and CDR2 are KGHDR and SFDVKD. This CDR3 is CATPWTGGNEKLFF. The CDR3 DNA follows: TGTGCCACCCCTTGGACAGGGGGAAATGAAAAACTGTTTTTT.

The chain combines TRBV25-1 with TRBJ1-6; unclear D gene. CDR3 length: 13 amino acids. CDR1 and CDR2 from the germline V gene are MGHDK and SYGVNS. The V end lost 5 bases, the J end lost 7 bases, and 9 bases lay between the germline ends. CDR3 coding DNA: TGTGCCAGCAGTTACTACCGCAATTCACCCCTCCACTTT. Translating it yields CASSYYRNSPLHF.

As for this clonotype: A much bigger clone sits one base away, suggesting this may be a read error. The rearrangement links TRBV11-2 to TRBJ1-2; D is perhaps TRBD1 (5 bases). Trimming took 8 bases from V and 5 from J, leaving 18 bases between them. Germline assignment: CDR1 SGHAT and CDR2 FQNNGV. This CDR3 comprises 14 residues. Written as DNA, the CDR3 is TGTGCCAGCGGCCTGGGACTGAGGCGGTATGGCTACACCTTC. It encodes CASGLGLRRYGYTF.

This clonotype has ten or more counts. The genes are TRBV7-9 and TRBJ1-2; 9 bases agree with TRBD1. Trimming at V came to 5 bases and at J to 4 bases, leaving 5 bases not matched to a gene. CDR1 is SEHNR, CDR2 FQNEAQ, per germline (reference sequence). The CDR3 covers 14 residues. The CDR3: CASSPTTGGYGYTF. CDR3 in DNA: TGTGCCAGCAGCCCAACGACAGGGGGCTATGGCTACACCTTC.

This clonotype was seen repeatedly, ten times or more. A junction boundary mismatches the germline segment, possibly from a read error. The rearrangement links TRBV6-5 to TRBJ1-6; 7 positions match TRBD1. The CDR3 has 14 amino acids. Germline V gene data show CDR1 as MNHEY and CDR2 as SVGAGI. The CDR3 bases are TGTGCCAGCAGCTACTCGACAGGGTCTTCACCCCTCCACTTT. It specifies CASSYSTGSSPLHF.

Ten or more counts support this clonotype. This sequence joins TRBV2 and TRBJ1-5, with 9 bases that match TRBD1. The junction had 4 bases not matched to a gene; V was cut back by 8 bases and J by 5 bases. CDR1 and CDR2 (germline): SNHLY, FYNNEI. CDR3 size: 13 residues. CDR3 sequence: CASGTGNDQPQHF. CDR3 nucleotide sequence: TGTGCCAGCGGGACAGGGAACGATCAGCCCCAGCATTTT.